This T cell receptor beta chain was observed in a study of blood T cell repertoires in COVID-19. Across the study: Acute and convalescent COVID-19 specimens originated in the United States, Italy and Spain. PBMCs, B-cell-depleted T cells, or T cells provided the cDNA or gDNA that made up the material.

Trimming removed 4 bases from V and 6 bases from J; junction bases left unmatched: 9. Germline CDR1 reads SGHRS; CDR2 reads YFSETQ. The CDR3 consists of 15 residues. Study processing details: By means of reference gene primer amplification, nucleated cell counts were estimated. Sequenced by immunoSEQ multiplex PCR; TCRdb stores in-frame clones only, minus some. Clone size and V and J calls were adopted from that table, with D and trimming inferred from the DNA. This sample has roughly 200,000 clones, with 80% to 90% found just once. This receptor was identified in a human donor in a cohort sampled during active COVID-19. Sequencing used peripheral blood. V and J are TRBV5-1 and TRBJ2-3; 9 nucleotides line up with TRBD1. In nucleotides, the CDR3 is TGCGCCAGCAGCAGAACAGGGGGCACGGTGGATACGCAGTATTTT. Protein: CASSRTGGTVDTQYF.